One and the same sample provided the 13 T cell receptor beta chains below, sequenced in a study of control samples from healthy donors and cancer patients (dated by TCRdb to between 2020 and 2021). The library was built by means of the immunoSEQ multiplex PCR assay. TCRdb obtained this table from immuneACCESS and retained in-frame rearrangements with V and J assigned. These tables miss some clones; where compared with another copy, unresolved V genes account for less than half of the shortfall, and the remainder is unexplained. The sample has some 140,000 clones on record, roughly 94% of them singletons. 14% of the sample is in the top ten clones. The sequencing input was PBMCs. These TCRs come from a man in his 60s with colorectal cancer.

The chain joins TRBV11-2 to TRBJ2-3; D remains ambiguous. Between the trimmed V and J ends, which lost 1 base and 5 bases, there was a span of 4 bases. The germline V gene has CDR1 SGHAT and CDR2 FQNNGV. The CDR3 covers 12 residues. For the CDR3, the DNA is TGTGCCAGCAGCTTAGGAGTAGATACGCAGTATTTT. This sequence encodes CASSLGVDTQYF.

The chain carries TRBV4-3 and TRBJ2-4; TRBD2 aligns across 8 bases. Germline-derived CDR1 and CDR2 are LGHNA and YSLEER. The V segment lost 5 bases and the J segment 5 bases; nucleotides outside the gene matches: 8. The CDR3 sequence is 15 residues long. The DNA of the CDR3 is TGCGCCAGCAGCAGCTTCCCGCGGGAGGAAAACATTCAGTACTTC. Its protein is CASSSFPREENIQYF.

The chain links TRBV5-8 to TRBJ2-7; 14 bases align to TRBD2. CDR1 SGHTS and CDR2 YDEGEE come from the germline V gene. CDR3 size: 16 residues. V was clipped by 3 bases and J by 0 bases; unmatched bases: 2. CDR3 in DNA: TGTGCCAGCAGCTGGGGACTAGCGGGGGCCTCCTACGAGCAGTACTTC. Amino acids: CASSWGLAGASYEQYF.

The genes are TRBV28 and TRBJ1-2; no clear D gene. V lost 1 base to trimming and J lost 2 bases, with 8 bases between them. The length of the CDR3 is 14 residues. Germline CDR1 is MDHEN and CDR2 is SYDVKM. CDR3 sequence (DNA): TGTGCCAGCAGTTTATCCCGGGGAAACTATGGCTACACCTTC. The encoded protein is CASSLSRGNYGYTF.

V and J are TRBV6-2 or TRBV6-3 and TRBJ1-1; perhaps TRBD1 as D (5 bases). The V gene lost 2 bases and the J gene lost 0 bases, with 13 bases spanning the gap. Germline CDR1 reads MNHEY; CDR2 reads SVGEGT. The CDR3 has 16 residues. CDR3 sequence reads: CASSYGGGLVNTEAFF. For the CDR3, the DNA is TGTGCCAGCAGTTACGGGGGGGGTCTAGTGAACACTGAAGCTTTCTTT.

The chain has TRBV30 and TRBJ1-1, with a possible D match to TRBD1 (6 bases). Germline V gene data show CDR1 as GTSNPN and CDR2 as SVGIG (reference sequence). Trimming stripped 5 bases from V and 4 bases from J, with 20 bases between. This CDR3 comprises 15 residues. CDR3 in amino acids: CAWGPLGGSGTEAFF. CDR3 DNA: TGTGCCTGGGGTCCCCTGGGGGGCTCGGGCACTGAAGCTTTCTTT.

On this clone itself: At one end, the junction sequence differs from germline, possibly due to a read error. The V and J genes are TRBV5-4 and TRBJ1-5; 7 bases align to TRBD1. The germline V gene has CDR1 SGHNT and CDR2 YYREEE (reference sequence). This CDR3 is 15 amino acids long. The CDR3 reads CASSLGGGNNQLQHF. DNA for the CDR3: TGTGCCAGCAGCTTGGGAGGGGGCAACAATCAGCTCCAGCATTTT.

The CDR3 nucleotides read TGTGCCAGCAGCTTCTGGGGGGCCTCTGGAAACACCATATATTTT. It codes for CASSFWGASGNTIYF. This rearrangement joins TRBV5-5 to TRBJ1-3, with D perhaps TRBD1 (6 bases). This CDR3 has 15 amino acids. V shed 2 bases and J shed 0 bases, with 9 bases lying between them. CDR1 and CDR2 (germline): SGHKS, YYEKEE (reference sequence).

The rearrangement joins TRBV18 to TRBJ2-3; no reliable D call. Germline assignment: CDR1 KGHSH and CDR2 LQKENI. CDR3 length: 12 residues. Trimming shortened V by 3 bases and J by 2 bases, and 3 bases separated the two germline ends. The CDR3 spells CASSPVTDTQYF. The CDR3 DNA reads TGTGCCAGCTCACCGGTCACAGATACGCAGTATTTT.

This chain joins TRBV24-1 and TRBJ2-1; D uncertain. V lost 0 bases, J lost 0 bases, and 8 bases lay in between. This CDR3 contains 16 residues. Germline V gene lookup returns CDR1 KGHDR and CDR2 SFDVKD. The CDR3 nucleotides are TGTGCCACCAGTGATTTGTTCAGTAGCTCCTACAATGAGCAGTTCTTC. Protein sequence: CATSDLFSSSYNEQFF.

The chain couples TRBV10-3 to TRBJ1-4; 7 bases are shared with TRBD1. Per the germline V gene, CDR1 is ENHRY and CDR2 is SYGVKD. The V segment lost 6 bases and the J segment 8 bases; nucleotides outside the gene matches: 9. This CDR3 comprises 14 residues. CDR3 sequence: CAIRDTGVGEKLFF. CDR3 in DNA: TGTGCCATCAGGGACACAGGGGTAGGCGAAAAACTGTTTTTT.

The V call is TRBV20-1, the J call TRBJ1-4; D is perhaps TRBD1 (6 bases). Germline V gene data show CDR1 as DFQATT and CDR2 as SNEGSKA (reference sequence). Between the trimmed V and J ends, which lost 3 bases and 3 bases, there was a span of 14 bases. This CDR3 spans 15 amino acids. In DNA, the CDR3 is TGCAGTGCTAGTTCTCCAGGGGACTCTAATGAAAAACTGTTTTTT. Translating it yields CSASSPGDSNEKLFF.

This clone was found once. The chain employs TRBV5-4 and TRBJ1-1; weak D call: TRBD1 (5 bases). The CDR3 loop spans 15 amino acids. Looked up from germline, CDR1 is SGHNT and CDR2 is YYREEE (reference sequence). Between the trimmed V and J ends, which lost 6 bases and 1 base, there was a span of 16 bases. The CDR3 coding sequence is TGTGCCAGCAACGCTGAGGGACTCCCGAACACTGAAGCTTTCTTT. It is translated as CASNAEGLPNTEAFF.